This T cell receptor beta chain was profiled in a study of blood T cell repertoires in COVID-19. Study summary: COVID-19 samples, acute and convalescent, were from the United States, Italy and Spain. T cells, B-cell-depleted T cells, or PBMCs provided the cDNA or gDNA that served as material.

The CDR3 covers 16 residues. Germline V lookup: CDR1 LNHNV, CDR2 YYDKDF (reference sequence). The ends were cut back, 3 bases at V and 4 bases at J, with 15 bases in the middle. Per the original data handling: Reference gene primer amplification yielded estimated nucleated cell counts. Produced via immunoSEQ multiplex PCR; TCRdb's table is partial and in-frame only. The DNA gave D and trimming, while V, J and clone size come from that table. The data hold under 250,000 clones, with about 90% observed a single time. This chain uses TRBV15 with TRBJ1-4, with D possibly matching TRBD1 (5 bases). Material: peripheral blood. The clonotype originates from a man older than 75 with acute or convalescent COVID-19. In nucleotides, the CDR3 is TGTGCCACCAGCAGGGGGGGTGGCAGGTATAATGAAAAACTGTTTTTT. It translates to CATSRGGGRYNEKLFF. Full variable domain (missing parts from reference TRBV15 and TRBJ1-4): DAMVIQNPRYQVTQFGKPVTLSCSQTLNHNVMYWYQQKSSQAPKLLFHYYDKDFNNEADTPDNFQSRRPNTSFCFLDIRSPGLGDTAMYLCATSRGGGRYNEKLFFGSGTQLSVL.